This T cell receptor (beta chain) was sequenced during a study of blood T cell repertoires in COVID-19. Background on the study: T cells, B-cell-depleted T cells, or PBMCs provided the cDNA or gDNA that served as material.

With 5 bases removed from V and 3 bases from J, the gap between germline ends came to 6 bases. The CDR3 length is 12 residues. Sequenced by immunoSEQ multiplex PCR; TCRdb stores in-frame clones only, minus some. The sample includes 150,000 to 200,000 clones, approximately 80% of them seen just once. Material for sequencing was PBMCs or T cells enriched from blood (not recorded which). This receptor was obtained from a woman between 45 and 65 years old who had recovered from COVID-19. V and J are TRBV12-3 or TRBV12-4 and TRBJ2-3, with D uncertain. In DNA form, the CDR3 reads TGTGCCAGCAGTACCTATACAGATACGCAGTATTTT. Translated, it gives CASSTYTDTQYF.